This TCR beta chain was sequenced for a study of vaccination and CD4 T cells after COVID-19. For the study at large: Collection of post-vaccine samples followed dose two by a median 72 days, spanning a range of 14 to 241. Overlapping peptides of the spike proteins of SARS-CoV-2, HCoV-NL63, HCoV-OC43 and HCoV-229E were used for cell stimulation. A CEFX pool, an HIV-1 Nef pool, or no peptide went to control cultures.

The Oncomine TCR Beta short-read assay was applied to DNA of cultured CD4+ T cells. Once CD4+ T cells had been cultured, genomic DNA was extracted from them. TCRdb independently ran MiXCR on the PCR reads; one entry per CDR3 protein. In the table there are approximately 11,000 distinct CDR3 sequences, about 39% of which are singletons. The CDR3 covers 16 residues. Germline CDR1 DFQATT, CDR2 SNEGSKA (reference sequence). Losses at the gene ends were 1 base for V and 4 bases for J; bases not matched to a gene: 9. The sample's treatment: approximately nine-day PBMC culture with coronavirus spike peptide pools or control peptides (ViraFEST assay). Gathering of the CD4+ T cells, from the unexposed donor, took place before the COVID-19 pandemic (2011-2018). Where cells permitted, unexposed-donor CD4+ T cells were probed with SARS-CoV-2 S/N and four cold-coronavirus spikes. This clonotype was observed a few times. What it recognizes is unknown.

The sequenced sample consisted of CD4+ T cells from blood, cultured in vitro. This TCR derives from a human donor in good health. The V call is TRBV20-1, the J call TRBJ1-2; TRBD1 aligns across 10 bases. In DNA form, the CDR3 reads TGCAGTGCTAGAGCCGGACAGGGGGACGGAATCTATGGCTACACCTTC. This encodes CSARAGQGDGIYGYTF.